This TCR beta chain was retrieved from a study of beta chain features in type 1 diabetes. The CDR3 spans 16 residues. Germline CDR1 reads SQVTM; CDR2 reads ANQGSEA. V was trimmed by 3 bases and J by 0 bases, leaving 17 bases between them. TCRB transcripts that were expressed got sequenced, as all of the isolated RNA had been reverse transcribed. Regulatory, naive and central memory T cell samples averaged approximately 3.4 million reads. TCRdb keeps only in-frame clones here, not all; method: immunoSEQ multiplex PCR. The sample consists of around 430,000 clones, 30% of them appearing once. This clone occurred a few times.

The J gene is TRBJ1-1, the V gene TRBV29-1; D is undetermined. Sequenced material: naive CD4+ T cells from blood. The sequence derives from a man in his late teens or twenties in good health. The CDR3 DNA is TGCAGCGTTGATAACGGTCCAACGTGGCTGAACACTGAAGCTTTCTTT. This gives the protein CSVDNGPTWLNTEAFF. Looking up the rest from reference TRBV29-1 and TRBJ1-1 gives the full variable domain: SAVISQKPSRDICQRGTSLTIQCQVDSQVTMMFWYRQQPGQSLTLIATANQGSEATYESGFVIDKFPISRPNLTFSTLTVSNMSPEDSSIYLCSVDNGPTWLNTEAFFGQGTRLTVV.